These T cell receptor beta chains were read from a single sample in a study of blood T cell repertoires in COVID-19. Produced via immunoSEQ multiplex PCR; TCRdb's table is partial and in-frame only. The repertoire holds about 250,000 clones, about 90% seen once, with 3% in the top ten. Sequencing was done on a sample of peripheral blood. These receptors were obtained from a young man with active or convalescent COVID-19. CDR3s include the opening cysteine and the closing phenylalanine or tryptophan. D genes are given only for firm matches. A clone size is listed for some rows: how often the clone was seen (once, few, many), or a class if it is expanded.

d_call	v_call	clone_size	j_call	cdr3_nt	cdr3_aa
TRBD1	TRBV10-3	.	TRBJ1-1	TGTGCCATCAGTGAGTCGACAGGGGAGAGCACTGAAGCTTTCTTT	CAISESTGESTEAFF
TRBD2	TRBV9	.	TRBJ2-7	TGTGCCAGCAGCGATAGCGGGTCCCCCTACGAGCAGTACTTC	CASSDSGSPYEQYF
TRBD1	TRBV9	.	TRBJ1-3	TGTGCCAGCAGCAAGGGAAGGGGGCAGGGAAACACCATATATTTT	CASSKGRGQGNTIYF
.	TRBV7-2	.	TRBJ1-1	TGTGCCAGCAGCCCAACGGGTTCCCCTGAAGCTTTCTTT	CASSPTGSPEAFF
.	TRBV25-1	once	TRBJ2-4	TGTGCCAGCAGTGACGATGGCTGGGAGAACATTCAGTACTTC	CASSDDGWENIQYF
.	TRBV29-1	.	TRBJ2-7	TGCAGCGTTGATGCAGGGAACACCTACGAGCAGTACTTC	CSVDAGNTYEQYF
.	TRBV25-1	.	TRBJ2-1	TGTGCCAGCAGCCCGGTTGGTCTTGTCTACAATGAGCAGTTCTTC	CASSPVGLVYNEQFF
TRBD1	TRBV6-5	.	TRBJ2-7	TGTGCCAGCAGTACGCCGACAGGGTTAACCTACGAGCAGTACTTC	CASSTPTGLTYEQYF
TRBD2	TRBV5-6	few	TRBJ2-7	TGTGCCAGCAGCTTGAGGGAGGGTATCTACGAGCAGTACTTC	CASSLREGIYEQYF
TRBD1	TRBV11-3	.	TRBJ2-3	TGTGCCAGCAGCTCCGGACAGGGGGCAGCTACAGATACGCAGTATTTT	CASSSGQGAATDTQYF
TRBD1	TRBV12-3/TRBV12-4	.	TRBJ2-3	TGTGCCAGCAGTCCTCGACAGGGGGATACGCAGTATTTT	CASSPRQGDTQYF
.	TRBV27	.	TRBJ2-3	TGTGCCAGCCGAAGGAAGGCTGGGGGGGATACGCAGTATTTT	CASRRKAGGDTQYF
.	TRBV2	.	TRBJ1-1	TGTGCCAGCGGAGGGACTTCCTCTGAAGCTTTCTTT	CASGGTSSEAFF
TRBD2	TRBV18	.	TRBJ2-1	TGTGCCAGCTCACCACCGAATAGCGGGGACTACAATGAGCAGTTCTTC	CASSPPNSGDYNEQFF
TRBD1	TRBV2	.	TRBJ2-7	TGTGCCAGCAGGGGACAGGGATCCTACGAGCAGTACTTC	CASRGQGSYEQYF
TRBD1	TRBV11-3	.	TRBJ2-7	TGTGCCAGCAGCCCAACCCAGGGGGCCTCCGAGCAGTACTTC	CASSPTQGASEQYF
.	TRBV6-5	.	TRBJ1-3	TGTGCCAGCGTTCACCTGGGAGGGACCGGAAACACCATATATTTT	CASVHLGGTGNTIYF
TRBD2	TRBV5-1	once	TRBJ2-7	TGCGCCAGCAGCCAGACTAGCGGATACGAGCAGTACTTC	CASSQTSGYEQYF
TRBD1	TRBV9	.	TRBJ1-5	TGTGCCAGCAGCGCACAGGGGTTGGATCAGCCCCAGCATTTT	CASSAQGLDQPQHF
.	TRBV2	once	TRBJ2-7	TGTGCCAGCGGCTTCGGACAGACGTACGAGCAGTACTTC	CASGFGQTYEQYF
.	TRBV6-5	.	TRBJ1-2	TGTGCCAGCAGTTACTCTTTGGCCGGGAACTATGGCTACACCTTC	CASSYSLAGNYGYTF